This TCR beta chain was observed in a study of blood T cell repertoires in COVID-19. Looking at the study overall: PBMCs, B-cell-depleted T cells, or T cells provided the cDNA or gDNA that made up the material.

CDR1 and CDR2 from the germline V gene are LNHDA and SQIVND (reference sequence). V lost 2 bases and J 0 bases, leaving 14 bases between the germline ends. The CDR3 consists of 17 residues. The method was immunoSEQ multiplex PCR; TCRdb's version includes in-frame clones alone and lacks a portion of them. The table includes 220,000 or so clones, about nine tenths detected once. This clonotype originated in a man in his 60s who had recovered from COVID-19. The J gene is TRBJ1-3, the V gene TRBV19; D ambiguous. The sequenced sample consisted of peripheral blood. The CDR3 reads CASSIWDRGLSGNTIYF. DNA for the CDR3: TGTGCCAGTAGTATATGGGATAGAGGGCTCTCTGGAAACACCATATATTTT.